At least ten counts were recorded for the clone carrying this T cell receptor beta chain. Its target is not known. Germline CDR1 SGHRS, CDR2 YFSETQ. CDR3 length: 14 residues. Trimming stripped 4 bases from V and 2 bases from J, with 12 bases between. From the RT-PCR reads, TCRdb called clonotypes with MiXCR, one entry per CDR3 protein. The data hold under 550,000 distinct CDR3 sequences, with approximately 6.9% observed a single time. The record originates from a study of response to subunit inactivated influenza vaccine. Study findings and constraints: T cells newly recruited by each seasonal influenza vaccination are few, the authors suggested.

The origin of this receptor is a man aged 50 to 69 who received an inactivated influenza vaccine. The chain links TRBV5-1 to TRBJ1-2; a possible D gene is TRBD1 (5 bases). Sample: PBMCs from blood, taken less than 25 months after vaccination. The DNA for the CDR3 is TGCGCCAGCAGCCAAGGGGCCCAGAACTATGGCTACACCTTC. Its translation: CASSQGAQNYGYTF. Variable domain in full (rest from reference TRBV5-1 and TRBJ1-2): KAGVTQTPRYLIKTRGQQVTLSCSPISGHRSVSWYQQTPGQGLQFLFEYFSETQRNKGNFPGRFSGRQFSNSRSEMNVSTLELGDSALYLCASSQGAQNYGYTFGSGTRLTVV.